Presented here are 27 T cell receptor beta chains from one specimen sequenced in a study of human T cells and chemical hapten exposure. TCRdb re-called the RACE reads with MiXCR, one entry per CDR3 protein. The sample includes under 400,000 distinct CDR3 sequences, approximately 5% of them seen just once. Documented time point: pre-sensitization, week 0. The sample's treatment: therapeutic diphenylcyclopropenone sensitization with weekly scalp DPC. This material consisted of whole blood, taken in connection with sensitization to the hapten diphenylcyclopropenone (DPC). The receptors stem from a woman aged 45-65 years with alopecia areata. Some clones in this sample may be carry-over from other donors' samples.

Comment on this clonotype: Just one base apart from a much larger clone, this may be a read error. The V call is TRBV6-6, the J call TRBJ2-4; D is uncertain. The CDR3 loop spans 10 amino acids. The ends were cut back, 10 bases at V and 8 bases at J, with 9 bases in the middle. Germline lookup yields CDR1 MNHNY and CDR2 SVGAGI (reference sequence). CDR3 in DNA: TGTGCCACCGAGGAAGACATTCAGTACTTC. As protein: CATEEDIQYF.

This clonotype has more than one count but fewer than ten. The chain couples TRBV27 to TRBJ1-6; the match to TRBD1 covers 7 bases. Germline CDR1 and CDR2: MNHEY and SMNVEV (reference sequence). The CDR3 is 14 residues long. V lost 6 bases and J lost 7; bases outside the gene matches: 6. In DNA form, the CDR3 reads TGTGCCAGCAGCCCGACAGGGCCCAATTCACCCCTCCACTTT. Translated: CASSPTGPNSPLHF.

The gene calls are TRBV3-1 and TRBJ2-1, with 7 nucleotides matching TRBD2. CDR3 length: 16 residues. Germline lookup yields CDR1 LGHDT and CDR2 YNNKEL (reference sequence). With V trimmed by 0 bases and J by 3 bases, 5 bases remained unmatched. CDR3 region: CASSQDKGLSYNEQFF. CDR3 sequence (DNA): TGTGCCAGCAGCCAAGATAAGGGACTAAGCTACAATGAGCAGTTCTTC.

This clonotype came up many times. The chain recombines TRBV27 with TRBJ1-5; 7 bases line up with TRBD1. The CDR3 has 13 amino acids. Per germline, CDR1 MNHEY and CDR2 SMNVEV (reference sequence). V dropped 6 bases and J dropped 5; count of bases not matched to a gene: 4. CDR3 DNA: TGTGCCAGCAGAACAGGGGTGGATCAGCCCCAGCATTTT. Its translation is CASRTGVDQPQHF.

This clonotype was recorded a few times. The gene calls are TRBV6-1 and TRBJ2-3, with TRBD1 identical over 8 bases. V dropped 4 bases and J dropped 5; count of bases not matched to a gene: 8. Germline-derived CDR1 and CDR2 are MNHNS and SASEGT. The CDR3 spans 15 residues. CDR3 DNA sequence: TGTGCCAGCAGTGGACAGGGGCCCCGGGTAGATACGCAGTATTTT. This codes for CASSGQGPRVDTQYF.

This clonotype was detected ten times or more. The genes are TRBV7-8 and TRBJ1-1; 7 nucleotides match TRBD1. Germline V lookup: CDR1 SGHVS, CDR2 FQNEAQ. The CDR3 totals 14 residues. V lost 5 bases, J lost 4 bases, and 7 bases stayed unmatched. CDR3 loop: CASSVGGGPTEAFF. CDR3 nucleotides: TGTGCCAGCAGCGTAGGAGGGGGCCCCACTGAAGCTTTCTTT.

This sequence joins TRBV2 and TRBJ1-5; 8 bases are a match to TRBD1. Germline V lookup: CDR1 SNHLY, CDR2 FYNNEI. The CDR3 is made up of 16 amino acids. V was pared by 5 bases and J by 7 bases, with 13 bases of the junction left unmatched. DNA of the CDR3: TGTGCCAGCAGTATGTTGGCAGGGGGCGCATCCCAGCCCCAGCATTTT. Translation gives CASSMLAGGASQPQHF.

This clonotype was seen repeatedly, ten times or more. The chain uses TRBV6-6 and TRBJ2-3, with 8 bases lining up with TRBD2. The ends lost 5 bases at V and 4 bases at J; junction bases unmatched: 5. This CDR3 has 14 amino acids. The germline V gene encodes CDR1 MNHNY and CDR2 SVGAGI (reference sequence). CDR3 nucleotides: TGTGCCAGCAGTCAAGCGGGAGAGGCAGATACGCAGTATTTT. Amino acids: CASSQAGEADTQYF.

This clonotype was detected ten times or more. V and J are TRBV7-9 and TRBJ1-1; D unresolved. The CDR3 loop spans 15 amino acids. Germline CDR1 SEHNR, CDR2 FQNEAQ (reference sequence). Deletions cut 1 base from V and 0 bases from J, with 9 bases between. DNA of the CDR3: TGTGCCAGCAGCTTAGACACCTTAATGAACACTGAAGCTTTCTTT. Encoded protein: CASSLDTLMNTEAFF.

This clonotype has more than one count but fewer than ten. This rearrangement joins TRBV10-3 to TRBJ1-6, with 7 bases matching TRBD1. The CDR3 is 15 amino acids. V was pared by 3 bases and J by 8 bases, with 7 bases of the junction left unmatched. CDR1 and CDR2 from the germline V gene are ENHRY and SYGVKD. As DNA, the CDR3 is TGTGCCATCAGTGATGGACAGGACAGACATTCACCCCTCCACTTT. It encodes CAISDGQDRHSPLHF.

In its sample, this clonotype was seen many times. The rearrangement uses TRBV29-1 and TRBJ2-4; no reliable D call. The CDR3 is made up of 13 amino acids. V gave up 4 bases and J gave up 0 bases, with 7 bases separating them. Germline V gene lookup returns CDR1 SQVTM and CDR2 ANQGSEA. The CDR3 reads CSVVWVAKNIQYF. The CDR3 bases are TGCAGCGTTGTTTGGGTAGCCAAAAACATTCAGTACTTC.

This clonotype has a handful of counts. The chain couples TRBV13 to TRBJ2-7, with TRBD1 matching over 9 bases. The CDR3 has 15 amino acids. The junction had 7 bases not matched to a gene; V was cut back by 4 bases and J by 3 bases. Germline V gene sequence: CDR1 PRHDT, CDR2 FYEKMQ (reference sequence). This CDR3 is CASSSGDRANYEQYF. In DNA, the CDR3 is TGTGCCAGCAGCTCTGGGGACAGGGCCAACTACGAGCAGTACTTC.

The chain links TRBV6-5 to TRBJ2-3; 9 bases are a match to TRBD1. Germline V gene data show CDR1 as MNHEY and CDR2 as SVGAGI. The CDR3 extends over 16 amino acids. The V segment lost 6 bases and the J segment 6 bases; nucleotides outside the gene matches: 13. This CDR3 reads CASSPTGTGRKDTQYF. In DNA, the CDR3 is TGTGCCAGCAGCCCTACTGGGACAGGGAGGAAGGATACGCAGTATTTT.

The sample holds many counts of this clonotype. The chain employs TRBV29-1 and TRBJ2-1; perhaps TRBD2 as D (7 bases). The CDR3 contains 16 residues. Per the germline V gene, CDR1 is SQVTM and CDR2 is ANQGSEA. Trimming stripped 0 bases from V and 6 bases from J, with 18 bases between. The CDR3 here is CSVEDLGAGALNEQFF. The DNA for the CDR3 is TGCAGCGTTGAAGATCTGGGGGCGGGAGCCCTCAATGAGCAGTTCTTC.

The chain links TRBV6-5 to TRBJ1-2, with a tentative D call TRBD1 (5 bases). V was shortened by 6 bases and J by 2 bases, with 7 bases between the two germline ends. The CDR3 contains 12 residues. CDR1 and CDR2 from the germline V gene are MNHEY and SVGAGI. The CDR3 DNA reads as TGTGCCAGCAGGACAGTAAACTATGGCTACACCTTC. This translates into CASRTVNYGYTF.

This clonotype was recorded a few times. The chain carries TRBV6-6 and TRBJ2-7; perhaps D is TRBD1 or TRBD2 (5 bases each). This CDR3 contains 14 residues. Germline CDR1 is MNHNY and CDR2 is SVGAGI (reference sequence). Trimming cost V 2 bases and J 6 bases, with 14 bases left between them. DNA of the CDR3: TGTGCCAGCAGTTACCAGGCCCTTGGGACCGAGCAGTACTTC. It encodes CASSYQALGTEQYF.

This clonotype was seen at least ten times. The V and J genes are TRBV15 and TRBJ2-7, with TRBD1 identical over 8 bases. Germline CDR1 LNHNV, CDR2 YYDKDF (reference sequence). Losses at the gene ends were 8 bases for V and 7 bases for J; bases not matched to a gene: 19. CDR3 length: 16 amino acids. The chain's CDR3 is CATSIGAGQVGKEQYF. DNA for the CDR3: TGTGCCACCTCAATCGGCGCGGGACAGGTCGGGAAGGAGCAGTACTTC.

The chain combines TRBV13 with TRBJ2-5, with D possibly being TRBD1 or TRBD2 (5 bases each). The CDR3 is 14 amino acids. Germline loops: CDR1 PRHDT, CDR2 FYEKMQ (reference sequence). Trimming removed 0 bases at V and 10 bases at J, with 15 bases between. CDR3 region: CASSLGRPLGDQYF. DNA for the CDR3: TGTGCCAGCAGCTTAGGCCGGCCCTTGGGGGACCAGTACTTC.

The chain recombines TRBV20-1 with TRBJ2-7; D is perhaps TRBD1 (7 bases). This CDR3 comprises 10 residues. Germline V gene data show CDR1 as DFQATT and CDR2 as SNEGSKA (reference sequence). V was trimmed by 8 bases and J by 6 bases, leaving 11 bases between them. The CDR3, as DNA: TGCAGTTTGCAGGGGGGCGAGCAGTACTTC. It translates to CSLQGGEQYF.

This clonotype was found a few times. A much larger clone differs from this one at a single base, so this may be a read error. The V gene is TRBV30, the J gene TRBJ2-2; the D gene is possibly TRBD1 (5 bases). The CDR3 extends over 14 amino acids. From germline, CDR1 is GTSNPN and CDR2 SVGIG (reference sequence). The CDR3, as DNA: TGTGTCTGGAGTACGTCAGGGTACACCGGGGAGCTGTTTTTT. It is translated as CVWSTSGYTGELFF.

This clonotype came up a few times. This sequence joins TRBV19 and TRBJ2-6; TRBD1 matches 8 bases. Germline loops: CDR1 LNHDA, CDR2 SQIVND (reference sequence). The CDR3 loop spans 19 amino acids. V gave up 3 bases and J gave up 2 bases; unmatched junction bases: 12. The CDR3 loop reads CASSIFPGQALTGANVLTF. CDR3 in DNA: TGTGCCAGTAGTATCTTTCCGGGACAGGCCCTTACTGGGGCCAACGTCCTGACTTTC.

This clonotype was detected ten times or more. The chain employs TRBV7-8 and TRBJ2-5, with D perhaps matching TRBD2 (6 bases). From germline, CDR1 is SGHVS and CDR2 FQNEAQ. V was trimmed by 11 bases and J by 1 base, leaving 11 bases between them. The CDR3 contains 12 residues. The CDR3 is CAWRGSQETQYF. In nucleotides, the CDR3 is TGTGCCTGGCGGGGATCCCAAGAGACCCAGTACTTC.

This clonotype was detected only a few times. The V gene is TRBV7-9, the J gene TRBJ2-1; tentative D call: TRBD2 (5 bases). The CDR3 totals 15 residues. Germline CDR1 and CDR2: SEHNR and FQNEAQ (reference sequence). The V end lost 5 bases, the J end lost 3 bases, and 14 bases lay between the germline ends. The CDR3 sequence is CASSRKVGDYNEQFF. Written as DNA, the CDR3 is TGTGCCAGCAGCCGGAAGGTGGGAGACTACAATGAGCAGTTCTTC.

This clonotype was detected a few times. This sequence joins TRBV4-3 and TRBJ1-6; 8 bases line up with TRBD1. The CDR3 length is 16 residues. V dropped 0 bases and J dropped 6; count of bases not matched to a gene: 4. Germline V CDR1 and CDR2: LGHNA, YSLEER. Written as DNA, the CDR3 is TGCGCCAGCAGCCAAGATCGGACAGGGACTAATTCACCCCTCCACTTT. Translating it yields CASSQDRTGTNSPLHF.

This clonotype came up a few times. The CDR3 sequence: CASSYSETYGYTF. The CDR3 DNA follows: TGTGCCAGCAGTTACTCAGAGACATATGGCTACACCTTC. The chain carries TRBV6-5 and TRBJ1-2; D not resolved. The CDR3 is made up of 13 amino acids. V lost 0 bases and J 5 bases, leaving 7 bases between the germline ends. Germline V gene sequence: CDR1 MNHEY, CDR2 SVGAGI.

This clonotype was recorded a few times. V usage is TRBV9 and J usage is TRBJ1-2, with 9 positions matching TRBD1. The CDR3 totals 16 residues. The germline CDR1 and CDR2 sequences are SGDLS and YYNGEE. V was clipped by 1 base and J by 5 bases; unmatched bases: 9. As DNA, the CDR3 is TGTGCCAGCAGCGTACTAAGGACAGGGGAGGAGTATGGCTACACCTTC. This sequence encodes CASSVLRTGEEYGYTF.

There are a few counts of this clonotype. V usage is TRBV9 and J usage is TRBJ2-3, with TRBD1 matching 8 bases. The CDR3 runs 15 residues. The germline V gene has CDR1 SGDLS and CDR2 YYNGEE. The ends lost 1 base at V and 2 bases at J; junction bases unmatched: 3. The CDR3 loop is CASSVQGAFTDTQYF. The DNA of the CDR3 is TGTGCCAGCAGCGTACAGGGGGCTTTCACAGATACGCAGTATTTT.